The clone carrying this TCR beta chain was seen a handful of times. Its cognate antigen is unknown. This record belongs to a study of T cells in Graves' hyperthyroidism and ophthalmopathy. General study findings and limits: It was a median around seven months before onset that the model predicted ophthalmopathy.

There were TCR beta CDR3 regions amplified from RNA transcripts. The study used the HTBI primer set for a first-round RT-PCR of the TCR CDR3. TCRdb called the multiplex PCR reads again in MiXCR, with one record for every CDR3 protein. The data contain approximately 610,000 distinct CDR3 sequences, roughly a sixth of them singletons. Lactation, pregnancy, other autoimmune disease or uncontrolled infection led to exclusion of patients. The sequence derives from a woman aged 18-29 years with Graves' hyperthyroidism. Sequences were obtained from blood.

CDR3 nucleotide sequence: TGTGCCACCAGAGGGAGGGTAGAAAACGAGCAGTTCTTC. It is translated as CATRGRVENEQFF. The V gene is TRBV15, the J gene TRBJ2-1; 7 bases align to TRBD2. Germline CDR1 reads LNHNV; CDR2 reads YYDKDF (reference sequence). The CDR3 sequence is 13 residues long. V dropped 6 bases and J dropped 10; count of bases not matched to a gene: 9.